Listed below are T cell receptor beta chains from one sample, sequenced in a study of control samples from healthy donors and cancer patients. Some clones are missing from TCRdb's copy, which holds only in-frame ones; the method was immunoSEQ multiplex PCR. The data show just over 150,000 clones, over 90% seen once. Sequenced sample: blood. The receptors were gathered from a man in his forties or fifties in good health. Each CDR3 is given with its conserved first and last residue. D genes are given only for firm matches. Clone size is given for some rows only: seen once, a few or many times, or a class if the clone is expanded.

j_call clone_size v_call d_call cdr3_nt cdr3_aa
TRBJ2-1 - TRBV19 - TGTGCCAGTAGCGACGACTCAAGCTCCTACAATGAGCAGTTCTTC CASSDDSSSYNEQFF
TRBJ2-5 - TRBV5-1 - TGCGCCAGCAGCTCTCAGGGGCGAAAATATACACAAGAGACCCAGTACTTC CASSSQGRKYTQETQYF
TRBJ2-2 once TRBV5-1 - TGCGCCAGCAGCCTCCAACTTAGCATCAACACCGGGGAGCTGTTTTTT CASSLQLSINTGELFF
TRBJ2-1 once TRBV2 TRBD2 TGTGCCAGCAGAAAGGATAGCGGGAGCTCCTACAATGAGCAGTTCTTC CASRKDSGSSYNEQFF
TRBJ1-1 - TRBV3-1/TRBV3-2 TRBD1 TGTGCCAGCAGCCTAGGACAGGTCGACACTGAAGCTTTCTTT CASSLGQVDTEAFF
TRBJ1-1 - TRBV3-1/TRBV3-2 TRBD1 TGTGCCAGCAGCCAACGGGACAGGGTCCTTGAAGCTTTCTTT CASSQRDRVLEAFF
TRBJ2-2 - TRBV7-2 - TGTGCCAGCAGCTTCGGGTGGGGTGGAATAACCGGGGAGCTGTTTTTT CASSFGWGGITGELFF
TRBJ2-3 - TRBV4-2 - TGTGCCAGCAGCCACGGGCAGGGGTCAGATACGCAGTATTTT CASSHGQGSDTQYF
TRBJ2-7 - TRBV14 - TGTGCCAGCAGCCCTCCCGGGACTGCAACCTACGAGCAGTACTTC CASSPPGTATYEQYF
TRBJ1-2 - TRBV28 TRBD1 TGTGCCAGCAGTTCCCCAGGGGGCGTTGGCTACACCTTC CASSSPGGVGYTF